Sequencing of this TCR beta chain was carried out in a study of T cell repertoires in cytomegalovirus infection. In the study overall: It can be stated that public TCR beta signatures indicated CMV infection as well as a matching HLA type. Findings and limits, study-wide: HLA-C-restricted CMV-specific TCR beta clonotypes were dominant in the ex vivo response. Summed public TCR beta family frequency identified CMV carriers bearing the relevant HLA.

Deletions cut 5 bases from V and 0 bases from J, with 29 bases between. This CDR3 is built from 21 residues. CDR1 and CDR2 (germline): SGHTA, FQGNSA. TCRdb fed the reads into MiXCR, producing one record per CDR3 protein. Of approximately 320,000 distinct CDR3 sequences listed, more than 9% are singletons. This clonotype occurred many times. The antigen remains undetermined. The chain combines TRBV7-2 with TRBJ2-1; tentatively, D is TRBD1 or TRBD2 (5 bases each). The clonotype originates from a human donor in good health (CMV status not recorded). Some clones in this sample may be carry-over from other donors' samples. Material for sequencing was PBMCs. The CDR3 here is CASSQPTGTEGPRFSYNEQFF. The CDR3 region has the DNA TGTGCCAGCAGCCAACCTACCGGGACCGAGGGGCCGAGGTTCTCCTACAATGAGCAGTTCTTC.